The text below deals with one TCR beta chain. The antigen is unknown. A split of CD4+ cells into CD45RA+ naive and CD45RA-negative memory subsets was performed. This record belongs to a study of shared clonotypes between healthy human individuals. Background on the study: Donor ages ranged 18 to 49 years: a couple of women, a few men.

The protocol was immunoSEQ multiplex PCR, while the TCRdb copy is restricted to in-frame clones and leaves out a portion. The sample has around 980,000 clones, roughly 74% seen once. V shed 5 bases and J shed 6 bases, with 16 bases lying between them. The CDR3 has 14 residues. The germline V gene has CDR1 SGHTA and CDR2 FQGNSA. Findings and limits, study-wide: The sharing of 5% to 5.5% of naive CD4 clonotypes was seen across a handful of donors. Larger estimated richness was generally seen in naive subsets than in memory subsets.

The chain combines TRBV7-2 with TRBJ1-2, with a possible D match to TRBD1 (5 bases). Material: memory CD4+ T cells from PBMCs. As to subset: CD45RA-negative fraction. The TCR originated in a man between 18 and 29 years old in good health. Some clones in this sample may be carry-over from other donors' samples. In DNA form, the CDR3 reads TGTGCCAGCAGCCGAGAGCCGGGGGAACATGGCTACACCTTC. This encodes CASSREPGEHGYTF.